Listed below are T cell receptor beta chains from one sample, sequenced in a study of blood T cells in healthy people across ages. MiXCR, run by TCRdb on the 5' RACE reads, gives a single entry per CDR3 protein. The sample shows some 900,000 distinct CDR3 sequences, roughly 43% of them seen only once. Sequencing was carried out using blood. The source of these receptors is a man aged 25-45 years in good health. The CDR3 runs from the conserved cysteine through the conserved F or W. The D gene is left open where the match is weak. Clone size appears in some rows only: once, few, many, or a class for an expanded clone.

CDR3	DNA	V	J	size	D
CASSEETRLDEQYF	TGCGCCAGCAGTGAGGAGACTAGACTCGACGAGCAGTACTTC	TRBV10-2	TRBJ2-7	few	-
CASSLGGINSPLHF	TGTGCCAGCAGCTTAGGGGGTATCAATTCACCCCTCCACTTT	TRBV7-9	TRBJ1-6	-	-
CASSLGAGENTDTQYF	TGTGCCAGCAGCTTAGGGGCGGGGGAAAACACAGATACGCAGTATTTT	TRBV7-2	TRBJ2-3	-	TRBD2
CASGTDNTEAFF	TGTGCCAGCGGGACTGACAACACTGAAGCTTTCTTT	TRBV9	TRBJ1-1	-	-
CASSDYGGPGGEQYF	TGTGCCAGCAGTGATTACGGAGGGCCAGGAGGCGAGCAGTACTTC	TRBV2	TRBJ2-7	few	-
CSASLGGNSDTQYF	TGCAGTGCTAGCCTGGGGGGGAATTCGGATACGCAGTATTTT	TRBV20-1	TRBJ2-3	few	TRBD2
CASSLEGQGRNEQFF	TGCGCCAGCAGCTTGGAGGGACAGGGACGGAATGAGCAGTTCTTC	TRBV5-1	TRBJ2-1	-	TRBD1
CASSLSDSGEQYF	TGTGCCAGCAGTTTATCGGACTCTGGGGAGCAGTACTTC	TRBV12-3/TRBV12-4	TRBJ2-7	few	-
CASSQGAVNEQYF	TGTGCCAGCAGCCAAGGGGCCGTAAACGAGCAGTACTTC	TRBV3-1	TRBJ2-7	few	-
CSARDHRGQNYGYTF	TGCAGTGCTAGAGATCATAGGGGACAGAACTATGGCTACACCTTC	TRBV20-1	TRBJ1-2	-	TRBD1